The following is a T cell receptor beta chain sequence with its context. Its matching antigen is unknown. The data were taken from a study of cytomegalovirus exposure and HLA in healthy donors. CDR1 is KGHSH, CDR2 LQKENI, per germline. The V end lost 3 bases, the J end lost 4 bases, and 7 bases lay between the germline ends. The CDR3 runs to 13 residues. The PCR contained 60 Vbeta and 13 Jbeta primers. TCRdb keeps only in-frame clones here, not all; method: immunoSEQ multiplex PCR. The sample has tens of thousands of clones; the top ten hold 3% to 4.5%. Findings of the study overall: A later analysis showed HLA-associated TCR beta chains outstripping equally common others in clonal expansion.

The rearrangement links TRBV18 to TRBJ2-4; no clear D. The sequence was obtained from a man aged 18 to 30 in good health and CMV-seropositive. The sequenced material came from PBMCs. The DNA for the CDR3 is TGTGCCAGCTCACCCGGAGATAAAAACATTCAGTACTTC. Translated: CASSPGDKNIQYF.